A selection of T cell receptor beta chains follows, all from one sample in a study of blood T cell repertoires in COVID-19. The assay was immunoSEQ multiplex PCR, and TCRdb's table has in-frame clones only and misses some. The table has 56,000 or so clones, around 84% seen once; the top ten hold about 2.6%. Sequences were obtained from peripheral blood. The receptors come from a man over 45 with acute or convalescent COVID-19. Both conserved end residues are part of each CDR3. The D gene is left open where the match is weak. Clone size is not always given. Where it is, it says once, few, many or a class for expanded clones.

TRBV29-1	.	TRBJ2-5	.	CSVADGQETQYF	TGCAGCGTAGCGGACGGCCAAGAGACCCAGTACTTC
TRBV18	TRBD1	TRBJ2-7	.	CASSPGTGRIYEQYF	TGTGCCAGCTCACCCGGGACAGGTAGAATCTACGAGCAGTACTTC
TRBV3-1/TRBV3-2	TRBD1	TRBJ1-1	.	CASSLRQGLGTEAFF	TGTGCCAGCAGCCTACGACAGGGATTAGGCACTGAAGCTTTCTTT
TRBV6-5	TRBD1	TRBJ2-7	.	CASNRGQTYEQYF	TGTGCCAGCAACCGGGGACAGACCTACGAGCAGTACTTC
TRBV9	.	TRBJ2-7	.	CASSVVAESYEQYF	TGTGCCAGCAGCGTAGTGGCAGAATCCTACGAGCAGTACTTC
TRBV6-5	TRBD2	TRBJ2-7	few	CASSPLGTSGRAQYF	TGTGCCAGCAGTCCACTTGGGACTAGCGGGAGGGCCCAGTACTTC
TRBV2	.	TRBJ2-3	.	CASGLASTDTQYF	TGTGCCAGTGGGCTTGCTAGCACAGATACGCAGTATTTT
TRBV5-4	.	TRBJ1-4	.	CASSLETGSNEKLFF	TGTGCCAGCAGCTTGGAGACAGGCTCTAATGAAAAACTGTTTTTT
TRBV9	TRBD2	TRBJ2-7	few	CASSAKSREGVSDEQYF	TGTGCCAGCAGCGCCAAAAGCCGGGAGGGAGTCAGTGACGAGCAGTACTTC
TRBV5-1	TRBD2	TRBJ2-5	once	CASSWVTSGGETQYF	TGCGCCAGCAGCTGGGTGACTAGCGGGGGAGAGACCCAGTACTTC
TRBV5-1	TRBD1	TRBJ1-2	few	CASSPAQGDYGYTF	TGCGCCAGCAGCCCGGCTCAGGGGGACTATGGCTACACCTTC
TRBV29-1	TRBD2	TRBJ2-1	medium-sized	CSAERGGYNEQFF	TGCAGCGCCGAGCGGGGGGGTTACAATGAGCAGTTCTTC
TRBV10-3	TRBD1	TRBJ1-6	.	CAITQDRVNSPLHF	TGTGCCATCACCCAGGACAGGGTTAATTCACCCCTCCACTTT
TRBV19	.	TRBJ2-3	.	CASSIGQSFTDTQYF	TGTGCCAGTAGTATCGGACAGTCATTCACAGATACGCAGTATTTT
TRBV4-2	TRBD2	TRBJ2-5	.	CASSQPGLAGVEETQYF	TGTGCCAGCAGCCAACCGGGACTAGCGGGAGTGGAAGAGACCCAGTACTTC
TRBV19	.	TRBJ2-5	once	CASSTRERRETQYF	TGTGCCAGTAGCACCAGGGAACGTAGGGAGACCCAGTACTTC
TRBV5-1	TRBD2	TRBJ2-5	.	CASSLPGRGETQYF	TGCGCCAGCAGCTTACCGGGGCGGGGGGAGACCCAGTACTTC
TRBV2	TRBD1	TRBJ2-5	few	CASSVYQGDGETQYF	TGTGCCAGCAGTGTTTACCAGGGGGACGGGGAGACCCAGTACTTC
TRBV5-6	.	TRBJ2-3	.	CASSYLSRGASDTQYF	TGTGCCAGCAGCTATCTGAGCCGGGGGGCCTCAGATACGCAGTATTTT
TRBV2	TRBD1	TRBJ2-7	.	CASSDTSSRGSHEQYF	TGTGCCAGCAGTGACACATCGAGCAGGGGGTCCCACGAGCAGTACTTC
TRBV28	.	TRBJ1-5	once	CASSFPGNQPQHF	TGTGCCAGCAGTTTTCCAGGAAATCAGCCCCAGCATTTT
TRBV19	.	TRBJ2-2	.	CASSKRQTGELFF	TGTGCCAGTAGTAAGAGACAGACCGGGGAGCTGTTTTTT
TRBV6-5	TRBD1	TRBJ1-1	.	CASGGGWNTEAFF	TGTGCCAGCGGAGGGGGCTGGAACACTGAAGCTTTCTTT
TRBV29-1	.	TRBJ2-7	.	CSVEKQGEVEYEQYF	TGCAGCGTTGAAAAACAAGGGGAGGTGGAGTACGAGCAGTACTTC
TRBV7-9	.	TRBJ1-1	.	CASSLVVNTEAFF	TGTGCCAGCAGCTTAGTAGTCAACACTGAAGCTTTCTTT
TRBV5-5	.	TRBJ1-1	.	CASNDYTEAFF	TGTGCCAGCAACGACTACACTGAAGCTTTCTTT
TRBV27	TRBD2	TRBJ2-1	.	CASSPSGNSDEQFF	TGTGCCAGCTCCCCTAGCGGGAACAGCGATGAGCAGTTCTTC
TRBV19	TRBD1	TRBJ2-1	.	CASGGASSYNEQFF	TGTGCCTCAGGGGGCGCGAGCTCCTACAATGAGCAGTTCTTC
TRBV6-1	.	TRBJ1-1	.	CASSDYTMNTEAFF	TGTGCCAGCAGTGATTACACAATGAACACTGAAGCTTTCTTT
TRBV6-6	.	TRBJ2-2	.	CASSYSRRRTGELFF	TGTGCCAGCAGTTACTCGCGGAGGAGGACCGGGGAGCTGTTTTTT
TRBV19	.	TRBJ1-4	once	CASSSTHATNEKLFF	TGTGCCAGTAGTTCGACACATGCAACTAATGAAAAACTGTTTTTT
TRBV29-1	.	TRBJ2-5	.	CSSTVGVQETQYF	TGCAGCTCCACAGTCGGGGTACAAGAGACCCAGTACTTC
TRBV7-2	.	TRBJ1-5	.	CASSVGVGGMSNQPQHF	TGTGCCAGCAGCGTGGGCGTAGGGGGAATGAGCAATCAGCCCCAGCATTTT
TRBV28	.	TRBJ1-5	.	CASTLGGHGNQPQHF	TGTGCCAGCACCCTCGGGGGGCATGGCAATCAGCCCCAGCATTTT
TRBV6-1	.	TRBJ2-1	.	CASSEPPTVSEQFF	TGTGCCAGCAGTGAACCCCCTACCGTTAGTGAGCAGTTCTTC
TRBV7-8	TRBD1	TRBJ2-2	.	CASSSPGQALRELFF	TGTGCCAGCAGCTCACCGGGACAGGCCCTTCGGGAGCTGTTTTTT
TRBV11-3	.	TRBJ2-1	.	CASSSTQGSSSYNEQFF	TGTGCCAGCAGCTCCACGCAGGGGTCTAGCTCCTACAATGAGCAGTTCTTC
TRBV7-9	.	TRBJ1-1	.	CASREVGERRTEAFF	TGTGCCAGCAGGGAGGTGGGAGAGAGGCGGACTGAAGCTTTCTTT
TRBV4-2	.	TRBJ2-3	.	CASSQGPADTQYF	TGTGCCAGCAGCCAAGGGCCTGCAGATACGCAGTATTTT
TRBV29-1	TRBD2	TRBJ2-7	.	CSVRLAGGPDEQYF	TGCAGCGTACGGTTGGCGGGGGGGCCAGACGAGCAGTACTTC
TRBV27	.	TRBJ1-6	.	CASSLTGTPLHF	TGTGCCAGCAGTTTAACAGGAACACCCCTCCACTTT
TRBV11-2	TRBD2	TRBJ2-7	.	CASSQSGLANYEQYF	TGTGCCAGCAGCCAGTCGGGACTAGCGAATTACGAGCAGTACTTC
TRBV6-2/TRBV6-3	TRBD1	TRBJ1-1	.	CASSRDRAMNTEAFF	TGTGCCAGCAGCAGGGACAGGGCCATGAACACTGAAGCTTTCTTT
TRBV18	TRBD1	TRBJ1-1	once	CASSPRTGPTEAFF	TGTGCCAGCTCACCACGGACAGGGCCCACTGAAGCTTTCTTT
TRBV12-3/TRBV12-4	.	TRBJ1-1	.	CASSYNHATEAFF	TGTGCCAGCAGTTACAACCATGCCACTGAAGCTTTCTTT
TRBV19	TRBD2	TRBJ2-5	.	CASSGGSQETQYF	TGTGCCAGTAGCGGGGGGAGCCAAGAGACCCAGTACTTC
TRBV3-1/TRBV3-2	TRBD1	TRBJ1-4	.	CASSQGTGAFEEKLFF	TGTGCCAGCAGCCAGGGGACAGGGGCATTTGAAGAAAAACTGTTTTTT
TRBV3-1/TRBV3-2	.	TRBJ1-6	.	CASTVGGTGSPLHF	TGTGCCAGCACCGTAGGGGGTACGGGTTCACCCCTCCACTTT
TRBV19	.	TRBJ2-3	.	CASMSAGRTGTDTQYF	TGTGCCAGTATGAGTGCGGGGAGAACGGGCACAGATACGCAGTATTTT
TRBV5-1	TRBD2	TRBJ2-3	.	CASSLGWGGSDTQYF	TGCGCCAGCAGCTTGGGCTGGGGGGGTTCAGATACGCAGTATTTT
TRBV29-1	.	TRBJ2-7	few	CSVQGSYEQYF	TGCAGCGTTCAGGGGTCCTACGAGCAGTACTTC
TRBV6-5	TRBD2	TRBJ2-3	.	CASKSGGPADTQYF	TGTGCCAGCAAAAGCGGGGGGCCTGCAGATACGCAGTATTTT
TRBV3-1/TRBV3-2	TRBD1	TRBJ1-2	.	CASSQVREQGIGYTF	TGTGCCAGCAGCCAAGTTCGCGAACAGGGGATCGGCTACACCTTC
TRBV7-7	TRBD2	TRBJ2-5	.	CASSLVASGQETQYF	TGTGCTAGCAGCTTAGTCGCTAGCGGCCAAGAGACCCAGTACTTC
TRBV5-6	TRBD2	TRBJ2-7	.	CASSFSGGDPTHEQYF	TGTGCCAGCAGCTTTTCGGGAGGAGACCCTACGCACGAGCAGTACTTC
TRBV6-5	.	TRBJ2-7	.	CASAAGANYEQYF	TGTGCCAGCGCCGCGGGGGCCAACTACGAGCAGTACTTC